This TCR beta chain was retrieved from a study of CXCR3-negative and CXCR3-positive naive CD8 T cells. Study-wide results and caveats: Naive CXCR3-positive and CXCR3-negative cells shared similar TRBV-TRBJ usage, unlike memory cells.

Using triplicate sorts, some 320,000 cells were collected each time from every CD8+ T cell subset. With regard to this clonotype: The antigen remains undetermined.

UMI-labeled 5' RACE yielded the TRB cDNA libraries. Each CDR3 protein gets one entry in TCRdb, which reprocessed the 5' RACE reads and gives no DNA. The repertoire table contains about 40,000 distinct CDR3 sequences. The CDR3 is made up of 14 amino acids. Germline assignment: CDR1 SGHDT and CDR2 YYEEEE. This chain links TRBV5-6 with TRBJ2-7. The clonotype was recovered from a human donor in good health. Some clones in this sample may be carry-over from other donors' samples. The sample taken for sequencing was memory CD8+ T cells from blood. The CDR3 here is CASSLARQIYEQYF.